Listed here is a single TCR beta chain. This receptor's antigen is unknown. There are no base qualities to consult, and no much larger clone falls within one base. The time point label here, explained by the study, means: about 28 days (+/-7) after the second vaccine dose. AZD1222 recipients with second doses at about 4 weeks or about 12 weeks were pooled, because spike-specific TCR depth and breadth did not differ between schedules. Samples from vaccinated people were obtained from the UK trials COV001 and COV002, which included a single-blind randomized controlled phase 2/3 trial of AZD1222 (ChAdOx1 nCoV-19) in healthy adults. Trial participant PBMC samples were collected at day 0 and day 28 after the second dose for TCRbeta chain sequencing. The CDR3 regions of human TCRbeta chains were subjected to immunosequencing. The original methods were these. Repertoire TCRs were checked for matches against a reference library of SARS-CoV-2-specific TCRs that had been generated using the MIRA antigen-specificity platform. Breadth meant the fraction of unique TCRs that were SARS-CoV-2-associated, whereas depth meant the fraction of total T cells that were SARS-CoV-2-associated. Using the MIRA data, every spike-specific TCR was mapped to the spike region that the TCR reacted to and assigned to either a CD4 or a CD8 class. Log10-transformed breadth and depth values were compared by one-way ANOVA with Sidak's multiple comparisons tests. TCRdb re-hosts the immuneACCESS table, in-frame sequences only. Its copies lack some clones; in the studies checked, an unresolved V gene accounts for under half of them, and the cause for the rest is not known. V, J and clone size reflect that table, while D and trimming were determined from the DNA. The sample yields about 130,000 clones; roughly 90% were counted once. Around 3.5% of the sample rests with the top ten.

Via the germline V gene, CDR1 is SGHDT and CDR2 YYEEEE. The CDR3 sequence holds 13 residues, the cysteine and phenylalanine included. The sequence is cut down to CDR3 DNA, 39 bases in frame from base 1. The germline ends are 11 bases apart after V is trimmed by 4 bases and J by 5 bases. The data are from a study of T cell responses to AZD1222 COVID-19 vaccine (dated by TCRdb to the early 2020s). Context from the whole study: A total of roughly 240 trial participants underwent TCR sequencing, of whom some 210 received two doses of AZD1222 and some 26 received two doses of the MenACWY control vaccine. Trial participants were enrolled into age subgroups of 18-55, 56-69 and 70-plus years, which contained 148, 28 and 57 TCR-sequenced participants, respectively.

On the study overall, not on this receptor specifically: CD4 TCRs associated with the vaccine covered the entire spike protein, and the dominant responses were in regions 160-218 and 743-854. Most participants were white British and females outnumbered males, and the authors suggested that clonal diversity may have been underestimated. Conclusions about previously exposed vaccinees are limited, since just six AZD1222 recipients were seropositive for SARS-CoV-2 at baseline. A significant rise in spike-specific TCR breadth and depth was observed after two AZD1222 doses relative to day 0 and relative to MenACWY recipients. The 56-69-year group was small, and its depth increase did not reach significance, likely because of low power. Reportedly, close to half of the unique spike-specific TCRs recognized epitopes lying outside the regions that are mutated in the B.1.351 and B.1.1.7 variants. Because no day 14 peak-response samples were available, the repertoires could be characterized only after the peak T cell response.

This specimen consisted of peripheral blood, obtained 28 days after the second AZD1222 dose. The sequence was collected from an adult who received the AZD1222 COVID-19 vaccine. The sequence is built from TRBV5-6 and TRBJ2-3, with the D gene not confidently named. The nucleotides are TGTGCCAGCAGCAGACCTCATATAGATACGCAGTATTTT. Its protein is CASSRPHIDTQYF.